The TCR beta chain described here comes from a study of OX40 agonist ivuxolimab in advanced cancers. About the study: Patients in dose escalation had liver, melanoma, kidney or head and neck cancers. Partial responses were recorded for three patients, including one with hepatocellular carcinoma and two with cutaneous melanoma.

The table came from immunoSEQ multiplex PCR; TCRdb's copy has only in-frame clones and leaves some out. The table includes about 96,000 clones, less than 95% detected once. Trimming pared 6 bases from V and 2 bases from J, leaving 11 bases between. This CDR3 is built from 13 residues. Germline assignment: CDR1 KGHSH and CDR2 LQKENI. Whole-study findings and limits: At 0.1 to 3.0 mg/kg, clonal expansion of CD4+ and CD8+ blood T cells had occurred by week 6. CD8+ T cells were the subset that, on average, had more expanded clones than CD4+.

To note about this clone: What it recognizes is unknown.

Sequenced material: CD4+ or CD8+ T cells sorted from blood, taken in a trial of the OX40 agonist ivuxolimab. The V and J genes are TRBV18 and TRBJ2-7; no clear D gene. This receptor was obtained from an adult with an advanced solid tumor such as melanoma, head and neck, liver or kidney cancer. CDR3 loop: CASSPDTTYEQYF. CDR3 in DNA: TGTGCCAGCTCCCCTGACACTACCTACGAGCAGTACTTC.